These 26 T cell receptor beta chains share one sample of origin, sequenced in a study of T cell clonotyping in hematopoietic cell transplantation. Data came from immunoSEQ multiplex PCR; TCRdb stores just in-frame clones and leaves some out. In the table there are roughly 17,000 clones, roughly 93% of which are singletons. Regarding time point: recipient sample about 28 days before transplant, after cytoreduction. Sequencing used peripheral blood mononuclear cells, obtained before stem cell transplant. Receptor source: a man between 18 and 35 years old with biphenotypic leukemia. Some clones in this sample may be carry-over from other donors' samples.

The V call is TRBV27, the J call TRBJ2-7, with 8 bases aligning to TRBD1. The CDR3 totals 15 residues. Trimming took 0 bases from V and 4 from J; bases not matched to a gene: 5. Germline lookup yields CDR1 MNHEY and CDR2 SMNVEV (reference sequence). The CDR3 region is CASSLSTGDGYEQYF. CDR3 coding DNA: TGTGCCAGCAGTTTATCGACAGGGGATGGTTACGAGCAGTACTTC.

The chain combines TRBV5-6 with TRBJ1-5; D perhaps matches TRBD1 (5 bases). The V end was cut by 4 bases, the J end by 2 bases, with 10 bases between. Germline V gene lookup returns CDR1 SGHDT and CDR2 YYEEEE. CDR3 length: 14 residues. CDR3 sequence reads: CASSHRNGNQPQHF. CDR3 nucleotide sequence: TGTGCCAGCAGCCACAGGAATGGCAATCAGCCCCAGCATTTT.

This clone was observed a single time. This chain connects TRBV30 to TRBJ1-5; D call uncertain. V dropped 5 bases and J dropped 1 base, with 12 bases sitting between them. The CDR3 length is 14 residues. Germline loops: CDR1 GTSNPN, CDR2 SVGIG (reference sequence). CDR3 sequence reads: CAWASGLSNQPQHF. The CDR3 DNA reads as TGTGCCTGGGCCTCCGGGTTGAGCAATCAGCCCCAGCATTTT.

This clone was observed a single time. The chain is built from TRBV6-4 and TRBJ2-2; D possibly corresponds to TRBD2 (5 bases). Germline loops: CDR1 MRHNA, CDR2 SNTAGT. CDR3 length: 14 amino acids. Trimming took 6 bases from V and 0 from J, leaving 8 bases between them. The CDR3 spells CASSETTNTGELFF. The CDR3 nucleotides read TGTGCCAGCAGCGAGACTACGAACACCGGGGAGCTGTTTTTT.

The chain is built from TRBV15 and TRBJ2-3; maybe TRBD2 (6 bases). CDR3 length: 15 amino acids. CDR1 and CDR2 from the germline V gene are LNHNV and YYDKDF (reference sequence). Between the trimmed V and J ends, which lost 1 base and 2 bases, there was a span of 10 bases. CDR3 sequence reads: CATSRGAGYTDTQYF. As DNA, the CDR3 is TGTGCCACCAGCAGAGGGGCGGGGTACACAGATACGCAGTATTTT.

This sequence joins TRBV25-1 and TRBJ2-6; possibly TRBD2 for D (5 bases). The germline CDR1 and CDR2 sequences are MGHDK and SYGVNS. V shed 0 bases and J shed 0 bases, with 6 bases lying between them. The length of the CDR3 is 16 residues. The CDR3 DNA follows: TGTGCCAGCAGTGAATATGGAGGCTCTGGGGCCAACGTCCTGACTTTC. This codes for CASSEYGGSGANVLTF.

The gene calls are TRBV7-2 and TRBJ1-2, with 12 bases lining up with TRBD1. This CDR3 spans 14 amino acids. Trimming at V came to 5 bases and at J to 8 bases, leaving 6 bases not matched to a gene. CDR1 SGHTA and CDR2 FQGNSA come from the germline V gene. The CDR3 region is CASSIGTGGDGYTF. The DNA for the CDR3 is TGTGCCAGCAGCATCGGGACAGGGGGCGACGGCTACACCTTC.

The chain links TRBV6-5 to TRBJ2-7, with a tentative D call TRBD2 (6 bases). From germline, CDR1 is MNHEY and CDR2 SVGAGI. Trimming pared 0 bases from V and 2 bases from J, leaving 11 bases between. The CDR3 runs 15 residues. For the CDR3, the DNA is TGTGCCAGCAGTTACTCGTTTGGAGGGACCTACGAGCAGTACTTC. The encoded protein is CASSYSFGGTYEQYF.

This chain connects TRBV30 to TRBJ1-1; maybe TRBD1 (6 bases). Trimming removed 5 bases at V and 3 bases at J, with 13 bases between. CDR3 length: 13 amino acids. CDR1 and CDR2 (germline): GTSNPN, SVGIG (reference sequence). As DNA, the CDR3 is TGTGCCTGGGACAGGATTTTGTACACTGAAGCTTTCTTT. It codes for CAWDRILYTEAFF.

This chain uses TRBV27 with TRBJ1-1; D is perhaps TRBD1 (5 bases). This CDR3 has 15 residues. The V gene's germline CDR1 is MNHEY and CDR2 SMNVEV (reference sequence). V lost 7 bases to trimming and J lost 3 bases, with 18 bases between them. The CDR3 DNA reads as TGTGCCAGCATGGGGACTGGGGGGTATGACACTGAAGCTTTCTTT. Its protein product is CASMGTGGYDTEAFF.

This clone was detected only a few times. The genes are TRBV5-6 and TRBJ2-2, with D possibly being TRBD1 (5 bases). The germline CDR1 and CDR2 sequences are SGHDT and YYEEEE. The CDR3 is 17 amino acids. The ends were cut back, 4 bases at V and 1 base at J, with 17 bases in the middle. The CDR3 DNA sequence: TGTGCCAGCAGCGTGGTCGGACGGACACTGAACACCGGGGAGCTGTTTTTT. Protein sequence: CASSVVGRTLNTGELFF.

The gene calls are TRBV6-5 and TRBJ1-5; 7 bases are shared with TRBD1. The CDR3 extends over 13 amino acids. J was trimmed by 11 bases and V by 6 bases; bases with no gene match: 10. Per germline, CDR1 MNHEY and CDR2 SVGAGI. CDR3 residues: CASRGTAQSAQHF. As DNA, the CDR3 is TGTGCCAGCAGGGGGACAGCCCAATCGGCCCAGCATTTT.

This clone appeared a single time. The chain has TRBV4-1 and TRBJ1-1; possible D gene TRBD1, 5 bases. The V end was cut by 0 bases, the J end by 4 bases, with 12 bases between. In germline, CDR1 is MGHRA, CDR2 YSYEKL. This CDR3 region has 15 residues. In DNA form, the CDR3 reads TGCGCCAGCAGCCAAGAGTTTCAGGGTCCCACTGAAGCTTTCTTT. Residues: CASSQEFQGPTEAFF.

This rearrangement joins TRBV4-1 to TRBJ1-5; D remains unclear. V lost 4 bases to trimming and J lost 0 bases, with 10 bases between them. Germline V gives CDR1 MGHRA, CDR2 YSYEKL. The CDR3 is made up of 15 amino acids. The CDR3 nucleotides read TGCGCCAGCAGCCGGGTGTCCCTTAGCAATCAGCCCCAGCATTTT. This gives the protein CASSRVSLSNQPQHF.

The rearrangement links TRBV5-6 to TRBJ2-7; TRBD1 is a possible D gene (6 bases). Germline V gives CDR1 SGHDT, CDR2 YYEEEE. The germline V and J ends were trimmed by 0 bases and 3 bases, with 10 bases remaining between them. CDR3 size: 14 residues. The CDR3 DNA reads as TGTGCCAGCAGCTTGGGGACAGACTACTACGAGCAGTACTTC. Translating gives CASSLGTDYYEQYF.

This CDR3 is CASSLGRAAYGYTF. The CDR3 DNA reads as TGTGCCAGCAGCTTGGGAAGGGCGGCGTATGGCTACACCTTC. This rearrangement joins TRBV5-6 to TRBJ1-2; D is uncertain. Trimming took 0 bases from V and 5 from J, leaving 11 bases between them. The CDR3 sequence is 14 residues long. From germline, CDR1 is SGHDT and CDR2 YYEEEE.

The chain is built from TRBV5-1 and TRBJ1-1; weak D call: TRBD1 (6 bases). V was cut by 0 bases and J by 1 base, with 7 bases left in between. The CDR3 has 14 amino acids. Germline V gives CDR1 SGHRS, CDR2 YFSETQ. CDR3 residues: CASSLGQENTEAFF. The DNA of the CDR3 is TGCGCCAGCAGCTTGGGACAGGAGAACACTGAAGCTTTCTTT.

This chain uses TRBV5-6 with TRBJ1-2; D is ambiguous. Germline loops: CDR1 SGHDT, CDR2 YYEEEE. This CDR3 comprises 15 residues. The germline V and J ends were trimmed by 0 bases and 3 bases, with 12 bases remaining between them. Here the CDR3 DNA reads TGTGCCAGCAGCTTGGAAAGCTATCCGGACTATGGCTACACCTTC. Its translation is CASSLESYPDYGYTF.

V and J are TRBV5-1 and TRBJ1-5, with D possibly matching TRBD1 (5 bases). CDR1 and CDR2 from the germline V gene are SGHRS and YFSETQ. There are 13 residues in the CDR3. V shed 4 bases and J shed 2 bases, with 7 bases lying between them. The CDR3 bases are TGCGCCAGCAGCGGGGGTGGCAATCAGCCCCAGCATTTT. Translating it yields CASSGGGNQPQHF. Complete variable domain (other parts from reference TRBV5-1 and TRBJ1-5): KAGVTQTPRYLIKTRGQQVTLSCSPISGHRSVSWYQQTPGQGLQFLFEYFSETQRNKGNFPGRFSGRQFSNSRSEMNVSTLELGDSALYLCASSGGGNQPQHFGDGTRLSIL.

The chain combines TRBV6-6 with TRBJ1-1, with 7 bases fitting TRBD1. V trimming: 5 bases; J trimming: 0 bases; junction bases outside the gene matches: 3. Germline-derived CDR1 and CDR2 are MNHNY and SVGAGI (reference sequence). The CDR3 runs to 14 residues. The CDR3 sequence: CASSHGTVNTEAFF. In DNA form, the CDR3 reads TGTGCCAGCAGTCACGGGACAGTGAACACTGAAGCTTTCTTT.

V and J are TRBV5-8 and TRBJ2-7; TRBD1 matches 9 bases. V was pared by 4 bases and J by 0 bases, with 5 bases of the junction left unmatched. Germline assignment: CDR1 SGHTS and CDR2 YDEGEE. CDR3 length equals 15 residues. The CDR3 region has the DNA TGTGCCAGCAGCATGGACAGGGGCGTCTCCTACGAGCAGTACTTC. The encoded protein is CASSMDRGVSYEQYF.

The J gene is TRBJ1-1, the V gene TRBV4-3, with 10 bases identical to TRBD1. J gave up 1 base and V 2 bases, and 7 bases lay outside the gene matches. The germline V gene has CDR1 LGHNA and CDR2 YSLEER. The CDR3 is made up of 17 amino acids. CDR3 sequence: CASSQSLTGGANTEAFF. For the CDR3, the DNA is TGCGCCAGCAGCCAAAGCTTGACAGGGGGCGCGAACACTGAAGCTTTCTTT.

In this sample, this clone turned up once. The rearrangement links TRBV7-6 to TRBJ2-7, with a weak D call TRBD1 (6 bases). Looked up from germline, CDR1 is SGHVS and CDR2 is FNYEAQ. This CDR3 is 15 amino acids long. V gave up 4 bases and J gave up 7 bases, with 20 bases separating them. CDR3 in amino acids: CASSSTWDNSREQYF. The CDR3 DNA sequence: TGTGCCAGCAGCTCAACATGGGACAACTCTAGGGAGCAGTACTTC. Full variable domain (rest looked up from reference TRBV7-6 and TRBJ2-7): GAGVSQSPRYKVTKRGQDVALRCDPISGHVSLYWYRQALGQGPEFLTYFNYEAQQDKSGLPNDRFSAERPEGSISTLTIQRTEQRDSAMYRCASSSTWDNSREQYFGPGTRLTVT.

This chain links TRBV30 with TRBJ1-1; D may be TRBD1 (5 bases). The CDR3 totals 13 residues. Germline V lookup: CDR1 GTSNPN, CDR2 SVGIG (reference sequence). V was trimmed by 4 bases and J by 7 bases, leaving 16 bases between them. The CDR3 reads CAWKDQSTGEAFF. The CDR3 region has the DNA TGTGCCTGGAAAGATCAGAGTACAGGTGAAGCTTTCTTT.

The V call is TRBV5-6, the J call TRBJ2-5; D is perhaps TRBD2 (5 bases). This CDR3 is 12 amino acids long. CDR1 and CDR2 from the germline V gene are SGHDT and YYEEEE. V gave up 2 bases and J gave up 4 bases, with 6 bases separating them. The CDR3 bases are TGTGCCAGCAGCTTAGGGAGAGAGACCCAGTACTTC. Translated: CASSLGRETQYF. Drawing the rest from reference TRBV5-6 and TRBJ2-5, the complete variable domain is DAGVTQSPTHLIKTRGQQVTLRCSPKSGHDTVSWYQQALGQGPQFIFQYYEEEERQRGNFPDRFSGHQFPNYSSELNVNALLLGDSALYLCASSLGRETQYFGPGTRLLVL.

This clone was detected only a few times. The J gene is TRBJ1-4, the V gene TRBV5-1; no firm D call. Trimming cost V 4 bases and J 8 bases, with 9 bases left between them. There are 12 residues in the CDR3. Germline V lookup: CDR1 SGHRS, CDR2 YFSETQ. CDR3 DNA sequence: TGCGCCAGCAGCCTCATGACCGAAAAACTGTTTTTT. Translated: CASSLMTEKLFF.